Reported below is one T cell receptor (beta chain). This clonotype turned up a few times. The antigen it binds to is not known. The input lacks base qualities; no much larger clone sits a single base away. This entry belongs to a study of T cell repertoires in cytomegalovirus infection (dated by TCRdb to the late 2010s). Regarding the research as a whole: Peptide stimulations targeted recently identified HLA-C-restricted CMV epitopes, whose presentation resists viral immunomodulation, together with well-studied HLA-B-restricted epitopes. Donor HLA type was relevant to the analysis, as public TCR beta signatures indicated carriage of CMV infection together with the matching HLA type.

V and J are truncated by 10 bases and 5 bases respectively, leaving an intervening sequence of 15 bases. CDR1 is given as MNHEY and CDR2 as SVGAGI, both from the germline V gene. The CDR3 holds 12 amino acids from the cysteine to the phenylalanine. The entry retains the CDR3 DNA only, 36 bases that are in frame from base 1. In light of the paper, this sample's treatment or condition label describes: in vitro stimulation with specific CMV peptide epitopes to enrich CMV-specific T cells. The research as a whole found: In both this cohort and an independent cohort of over 350 donors, the cumulative frequency of public TCR beta family members distinguished carriers of CMV infection plus the relevant HLA type. The ex vivo response was dominated by HLA-C-restricted CMV-specific TCR beta clonotypes, and the single most frequent clonotype in two of eight donors was supplied by these HLA-C-restricted clonotypes.

The sequencer listed for this sample is Illumina HiSeq 1500. In-frame beta chains were kept once TCRdb had trimmed the public reads at Q25 with fastp and called clones with MiXCR. Identical CDR3 protein sequences are pooled into one entry, listed with their most common genes and DNA. The sample includes hundreds of thousands of distinct CDR3 sequences, with approximately 32% observed a single time. The top ten constitute roughly 12% of the sample. The sample was cultured CD8+ T cells from PBMCs, taken from culture after CMV antigen stimulation. This sequence originates from a human donor in good health (CMV status not recorded). Some clones in this sample may be carry-over from other donors' samples. The V and J segments used are TRBV6-5 and TRBJ2-7, with the D gene too uncertain to name. The nucleotides read TGTGCCACCTCGGCCAGTCCGGACGAGCAGTACTTC. Translated, it reads CATSASPDEQYF.